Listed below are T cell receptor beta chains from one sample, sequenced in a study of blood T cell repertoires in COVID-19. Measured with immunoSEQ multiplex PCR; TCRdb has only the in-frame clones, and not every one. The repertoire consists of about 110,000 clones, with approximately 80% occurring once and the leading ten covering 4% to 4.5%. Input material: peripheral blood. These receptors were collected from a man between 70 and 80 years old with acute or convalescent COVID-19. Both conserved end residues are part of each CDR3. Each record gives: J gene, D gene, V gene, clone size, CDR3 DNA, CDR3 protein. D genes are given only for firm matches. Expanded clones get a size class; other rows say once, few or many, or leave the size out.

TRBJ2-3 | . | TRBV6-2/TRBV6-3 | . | TGTGCCAGCAGTTCCCACACAGATACGCAGTATTTT | CASSSHTDTQYF
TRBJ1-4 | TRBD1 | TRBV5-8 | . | TGTGCCAGCAGCCCGGGACAGGCAACTGCAACTAATGAAAAACTGTTTTTT | CASSPGQATATNEKLFF
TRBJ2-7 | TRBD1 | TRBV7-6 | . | TGTGCCAGCAGCCCCGGCGTCCGGGACAGCAACTACGAGCAGTACTTC | CASSPGVRDSNYEQYF
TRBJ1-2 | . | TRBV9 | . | TGTGCCAGCAGCGTAGCAGGGGTCCACACCTTC | CASSVAGVHTF
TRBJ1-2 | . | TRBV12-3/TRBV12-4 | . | TGTGCCAGCAGTTTGGCAGGGGATTATGGCTACACCTTC | CASSLAGDYGYTF
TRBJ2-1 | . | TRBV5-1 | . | TGCGCCAGCAGCTTGGGAGCATCGAGAAATGAGCAGTTCTTC | CASSLGASRNEQFF
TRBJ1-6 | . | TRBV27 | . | TGTGCCAGCAGTTTGGGCCTTTTTGGTGACCACTATTCACCCCTCCACTTT | CASSLGLFGDHYSPLHF
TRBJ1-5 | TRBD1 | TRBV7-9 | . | TGTGCCAGCAGCTTAGGTTCAGGACAGGGCGATCAGCCCCAGCATTTT | CASSLGSGQGDQPQHF
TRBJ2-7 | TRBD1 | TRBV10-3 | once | TGTGCCATCAGCGGACAGGGGCCTCTCCACGAGCAGTACTTC | CAISGQGPLHEQYF
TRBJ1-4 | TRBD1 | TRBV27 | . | TGTGCCAGCAGCCAGGCCTACAGGGGTTGGGAAAAACTGTTTTTT | CASSQAYRGWEKLFF
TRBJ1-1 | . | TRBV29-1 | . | TGCAGCGTTGAGACCCGGGGGGGCACTGAAGCTTTCTTT | CSVETRGGTEAFF
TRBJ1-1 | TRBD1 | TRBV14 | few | TGTGCCAGCAAGAGACAGGGGGGTGTGTTTTCTGAAGCTTTCTTT | CASKRQGGVFSEAFF
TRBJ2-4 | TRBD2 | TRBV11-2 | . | TGTGCCAGCAGCGACCCGACTAGCGGGGGACTAGTAGCCAAAAACATTCAGTACTTC | CASSDPTSGGLVAKNIQYF
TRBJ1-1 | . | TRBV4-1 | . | TGCGCCAGCAGCCAAGGGGAGGGCCTGAACACTGAAGCTTTCTTT | CASSQGEGLNTEAFF
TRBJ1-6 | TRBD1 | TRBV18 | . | TGTGCCAGCTACCAGGGGGCAGGTTCACCCCTCCACTTT | CASYQGAGSPLHF
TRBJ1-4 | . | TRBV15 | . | TGTGCCACCAGCATGGGAGGGTTTGGCGAAAAACTGTTTTTT | CATSMGGFGEKLFF
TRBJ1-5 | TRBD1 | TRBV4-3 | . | TGCGCCAGCAGCCAAGATCGGTTGAGGGGGCAGGATCAGCCCCAGCATTTT | CASSQDRLRGQDQPQHF
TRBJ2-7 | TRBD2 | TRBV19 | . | TGTGCCACCGCAGTGGGACTAGTCCGCGAGCAGTACTTC | CATAVGLVREQYF
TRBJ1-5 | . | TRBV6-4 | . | TGTGCCAGCAGTGACTCGAAGCCGCCGAATTGGCAGCCCCAGCATTTT | CASSDSKPPNWQPQHF
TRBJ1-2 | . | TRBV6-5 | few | TGTGCCAGCAGTTACTCAACCGGGAGCGGCTACACCTTC | CASSYSTGSGYTF
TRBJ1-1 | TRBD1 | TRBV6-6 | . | TGTGCCAGCAGACAACGGAGACAGGGTTCGAACACTGAAGCTTTCTTT | CASRQRRQGSNTEAFF
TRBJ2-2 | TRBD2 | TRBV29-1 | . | TGCAGCGTGGGGACTAGCGGGAACACCGGGGAGCTGTTTTTT | CSVGTSGNTGELFF
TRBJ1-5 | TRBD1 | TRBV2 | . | TGTGCCAGCAGTGTGGGACAGGGGGCACGACAGCCCCAGCATTTT | CASSVGQGARQPQHF
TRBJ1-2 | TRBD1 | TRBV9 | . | TGTGCCAGCAGCGAGGGGACAGGGTCCTATGGCTACACCTTC | CASSEGTGSYGYTF
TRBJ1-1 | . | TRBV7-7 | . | TGTGCTAGCAGCTCAGGGGAGGGCACTGAAGCTTTCTTT | CASSSGEGTEAFF
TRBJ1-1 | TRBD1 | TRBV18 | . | TGTGCCAGCTCACTTTCTGGACAGGCGAACACTGAAGCTTTCTTT | CASSLSGQANTEAFF
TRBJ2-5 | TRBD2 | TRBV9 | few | TGTGCCAGCAGCTTGCGGGGGGCCCAAGAGACCCAGTACTTC | CASSLRGAQETQYF
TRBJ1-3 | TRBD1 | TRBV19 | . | TGTGCCACCCGGGACAGCTCTGGAAACACCATATATTTT | CATRDSSGNTIYF
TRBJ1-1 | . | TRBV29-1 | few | TGCAGCGTTGAGGGTCGAAGGGAGGGCACTGAAGCTTTCTTT | CSVEGRREGTEAFF
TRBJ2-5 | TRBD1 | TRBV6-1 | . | TGTGCCAGCAGTGTATCCGGGACAGGGGGTCGGGAGACCCAGTACTTC | CASSVSGTGGRETQYF
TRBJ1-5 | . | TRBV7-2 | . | TGTGCCAGCAGCTTAGGACAGTATCAGCCCCAGCATTTT | CASSLGQYQPQHF
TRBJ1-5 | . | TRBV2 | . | TGTGCCAGCAGTGATAGAACAGGTACCAATCAGCCCCAGCATTTT | CASSDRTGTNQPQHF
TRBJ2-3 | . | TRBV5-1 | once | TGCGCCAGCAGCTTGCGACAGGTGGGGACCACAGATACGCAGTATTTT | CASSLRQVGTTDTQYF
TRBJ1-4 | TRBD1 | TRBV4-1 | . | TGCGCCAGCAGCCAACCAGACAGGGTCGGTGGAAAACTGTTTTTT | CASSQPDRVGGKLFF
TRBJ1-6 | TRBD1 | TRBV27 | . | TGTGCCAGCAGTTTAGCGACAGGGGGTACTTCACCCCTCCACTTT | CASSLATGGTSPLHF
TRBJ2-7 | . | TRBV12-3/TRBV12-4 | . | TGTGCCAGCAGTTTAAGGGGCGACTACGAGCAGTACTTC | CASSLRGDYEQYF
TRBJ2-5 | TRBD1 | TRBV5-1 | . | TGCGCCAGCAGCCATGGACAGGGCGAAGAGACCCAGTACTTC | CASSHGQGEETQYF
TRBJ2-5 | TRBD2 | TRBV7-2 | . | TGTGCCAGCAGCCCCCAGGCGGGCGGGAGCCTGGAGACCCAGTACTTC | CASSPQAGGSLETQYF
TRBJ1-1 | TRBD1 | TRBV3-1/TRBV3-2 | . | TGTGCCAGCAGCCAGGGGACAGGGGGAGTCACTGAAGCTTTCTTT | CASSQGTGGVTEAFF
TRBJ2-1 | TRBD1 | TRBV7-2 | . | TGTGCCAGCAGCTCACCAGACAGGGGATTTGAGCAGTTCTTC | CASSSPDRGFEQFF
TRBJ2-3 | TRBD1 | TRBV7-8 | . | TGTGCCAGCAGCTTAGCGCCGGGGACAGGGCCCCTGAGCACAGATACGCAGTATTTT | CASSLAPGTGPLSTDTQYF
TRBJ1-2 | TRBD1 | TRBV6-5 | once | TGTGCCAGCAGTTACTCAGAGACAGGGCGGAGTGGCTACACCTTC | CASSYSETGRSGYTF
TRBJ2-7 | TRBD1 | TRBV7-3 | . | TGTGCCAGCAGCCCAGGGGGCGGATCGTACGAGCAGTACTTC | CASSPGGGSYEQYF
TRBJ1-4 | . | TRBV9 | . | TGTGCCAGCACCCGGGGGGAGGAAGGTGAAAAACTGTTTTTT | CASTRGEEGEKLFF
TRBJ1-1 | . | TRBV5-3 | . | TGTGCCAGAAGAAACGAACTAGACGGCATGAACACTGAAGCTTTCTTT | CARRNELDGMNTEAFF
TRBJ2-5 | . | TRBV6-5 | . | TGTGCCAGCCACGACATAGAGACCCAGTACTTC | CASHDIETQYF
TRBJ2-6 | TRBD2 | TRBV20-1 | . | TGCAGTGCTAGTACACTAGCGGGGGGGACTGGGGCCAACGTCCTGACTTTC | CSASTLAGGTGANVLTF
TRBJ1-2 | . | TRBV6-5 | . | TGTGCCAGCAGTTACTCGATGGGGGACAACCCTGGTGGCTACACCTTC | CASSYSMGDNPGGYTF
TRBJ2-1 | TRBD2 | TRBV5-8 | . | TGTGCCAGCAGCCCCGGGGGGACTTTTCACAATGAGCAGTTCTTC | CASSPGGTFHNEQFF
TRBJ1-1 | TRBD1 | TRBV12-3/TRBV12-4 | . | TGTGCCAGCAGCTTACAGGGGGACACTGAAGCTTTCTTT | CASSLQGDTEAFF
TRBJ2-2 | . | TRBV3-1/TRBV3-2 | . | TGTGCCAGCACTCTACAGGGAAACACCGGGGAGCTGTTTTTT | CASTLQGNTGELFF
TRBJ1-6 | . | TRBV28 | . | TGTGCCAGCAGTCCTTCCCGACGGGGATCACCCCTCCACTTT | CASSPSRRGSPLHF
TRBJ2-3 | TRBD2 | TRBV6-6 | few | TGTGCCAGCAGCAACAGGGGACTAGCAACAGATACGCAGTATTTT | CASSNRGLATDTQYF
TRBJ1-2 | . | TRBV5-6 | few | TGTGCCAGCACCCCATTGCGATATGACAGCTATGGCTACACCTTC | CASTPLRYDSYGYTF
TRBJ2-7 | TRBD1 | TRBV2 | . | TGTGCCAGCACCCCGGGACAGGGGCGAGAGCAGTACTTC | CASTPGQGREQYF
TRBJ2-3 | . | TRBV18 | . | TGTGCCAGCTCACCTATCTCCCCGGGCACAGATACGCAGTATTTT | CASSPISPGTDTQYF
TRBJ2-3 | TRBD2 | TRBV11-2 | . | TGTGCCAGCAGCTTAGGGACTAGCGGCCCCACAGATACGCAGTATTTT | CASSLGTSGPTDTQYF
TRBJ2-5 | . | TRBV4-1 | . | TGCGCCAGCAGCCAAGATTTGCAAAGGGGCCAAGAGACCCAGTACTTC | CASSQDLQRGQETQYF
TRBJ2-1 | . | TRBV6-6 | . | TGTGCCTCACAGGGAGTCTACAATGAGCAGTTCTTC | CASQGVYNEQFF